Included here is one T cell receptor beta chain sequence, with context. This record comes from a study of blood T cell repertoires in COVID-19. The overall study: There were acute and convalescent COVID-19 samples, and they came from the United States, Italy and Spain.

TCRdb keeps only in-frame clones here, not all; method: immunoSEQ multiplex PCR. This table has about 200,000 clones, around 81% appearing once. The junction had 10 bases not matched to a gene; V was cut back by 6 bases and J by 7 bases. This CDR3 region has 15 residues. Germline lookup yields CDR1 MDHEN and CDR2 SYDVKM. This TCR derives from a middle-aged woman with acute COVID-19. This chain connects TRBV28 to TRBJ1-4; 8 bases agree with TRBD1. Sequenced input: PBMCs or T cells enriched from blood (not recorded which). The CDR3 sequence: CASSRWDRLGEKLFF. The CDR3 coding sequence is TGTGCCAGCAGCAGATGGGACAGGTTAGGTGAAAAACTGTTTTTT.